Below, 24 T cell receptor beta chains from the same sample are listed, as sequenced in a study of cytomegalovirus exposure and HLA in healthy donors. With 60 Vbeta and 13 Jbeta primers, the PCR was carried out. The assay was immunoSEQ multiplex PCR, and TCRdb's table has in-frame clones only and misses some. The data hold fewer than 200,000 clones, with about 13% observed a single time. The sequenced sample consisted of PBMCs. The receptors here all came from a man aged 50 or older in good health and CMV-seropositive.

This clone was seen more than once but under ten times. The rearrangement uses TRBV7-9 and TRBJ2-7; 9 nucleotides agree with TRBD1. CDR3 length equals 16 residues. Germline V gives CDR1 SEHNR, CDR2 FQNEAQ (reference sequence). The ends lost 6 bases at V and 7 bases at J; junction bases unmatched: 16. CDR3 sequence (DNA): TGTGCCAGCAGATCCCACCTCGGACAGGGGAGGAATGAGCAGTACTTC. Translated: CASRSHLGQGRNEQYF.

This clone was detected only a few times. The V call is TRBV7-2, the J call TRBJ2-3, with a possible D match to TRBD2 (6 bases). The CDR3 contains 15 residues. V was pared by 1 base and J by 5 bases, with 13 bases between. Per germline, CDR1 SGHTA and CDR2 FQGNSA. CDR3 amino acids: CASSLGTPGGDTQYF. Here the CDR3 DNA reads TGTGCCAGCAGCTTAGGGACGCCCGGGGGAGATACGCAGTATTTT. The whole variable domain, filled in from reference TRBV7-2 and TRBJ2-3, reads GAGVSQSPSNKVTEKGKDVELRCDPISGHTALYWYRQSLGQGLEFLIYFQGNSAPDKSGLPSDRFSAERTGGSVSTLTIQRTQQEDSAVYLCASSLGTPGGDTQYFGPGTRLTVL.

This clone was detected a few times. The V call is TRBV5-1, the J call TRBJ2-2, with D perhaps TRBD1 (5 bases). This CDR3 has 14 residues. V was shortened by 3 bases and J by 3 bases, with 9 bases between the two germline ends. The germline V gene has CDR1 SGHRS and CDR2 YFSETQ. The CDR3 sequence: CASSSSQDTGELFF. The CDR3 DNA is TGCGCCAGCAGCTCTTCACAGGACACCGGGGAGCTGTTTTTT.

CDR3: CAISGKTAEVGGYTF. In nucleotides, the CDR3 is TGTGCCATCAGTGGGAAGACAGCTGAAGTGGGAGGCTACACCTTC. The chain uses TRBV10-3 and TRBJ1-2; D is possibly TRBD1 (5 bases). The CDR3 consists of 15 residues. The V end was cut by 4 bases, the J end by 8 bases, with 20 bases between. CDR1 is ENHRY, CDR2 SYGVKD, per germline.

The CDR3 DNA reads TGTGCCAGCAGCAAAGGCGACGACCCCCCGAGGGATACGCAGTATTTT. It translates to CASSKGDDPPRDTQYF. The chain employs TRBV21-1 and TRBJ2-3; the table calls TRBD2, which could not be checked here. TRBV21-1 corresponds to a pseudogene. The CDR3 has 16 residues.

The V gene is TRBV11-3, the J gene TRBJ2-2; D unresolved. Germline-derived CDR1 and CDR2 are SGHNT and YENEEA. With 1 base removed from V and 7 bases from J, the gap between germline ends came to 16 bases. The CDR3 has 16 residues. The CDR3 nucleotides read TGTGCCAGCAGCTTAGTCGCTGGGCTCCGGAACGGGGAGCTGTTTTTT. Its protein product is CASSLVAGLRNGELFF. The entire variable domain, with the rest obtained from reference TRBV11-3 and TRBJ2-2, is as follows: EAGVVQSPRYKIIEKKQPVAFWCNPISGHNTLYWYLQNLGQGPELLIRYENEEAVDDSQLPKDRFSAERLKGVDSTLKIQPAELGDSAVYLCASSLVAGLRNGELFFGEGSRLTVL.

In this sample, this clone turned up a few times. The CDR3 DNA is TGTGCCAGCATCTTACAGGGGGTTGGAACTAATGAAAAACTGTTTTTT. Translated: CASILQGVGTNEKLFF. The chain uses TRBV21-1 and TRBJ1-4; the table assigns TRBD1, which was not confirmed against the DNA. TRBV21-1 is termed a pseudogene. CDR3 length equals 16 residues.

V gene TRBV11-3 combines with J gene TRBJ1-1, with 7 bases that match TRBD1. The junction had 3 bases not matched to a gene; V was cut back by 2 bases and J by 0 bases. This CDR3 has 15 amino acids. Germline CDR1 and CDR2: SGHNT and YENEEA. CDR3 in amino acids: CASSLKGQMNTEAFF. In nucleotides, the CDR3 is TGTGCCAGCAGCTTAAAGGGACAGATGAACACTGAAGCTTTCTTT.

CDR3 DNA sequence: TGTGCCAGCAGCCAGCGGGCCCGGGAGTACCCCTACGAGCAGTACGTC. Its translation is CASSQRAREYPYEQYV. This chain links TRBV5-8 with TRBJ2-7; D possibly corresponds to TRBD2 (6 bases). Trimming took 4 bases from V and 2 from J, leaving 19 bases between them. The CDR3 extends over 16 amino acids. The germline V gene has CDR1 SGHTS and CDR2 YDEGEE.

This clone is judged medium-sized. The chain combines TRBV2 with TRBJ2-3; 10 bases map to TRBD2. The CDR3 extends over 16 amino acids. Germline V gene sequence: CDR1 SNHLY, CDR2 FYNNEI. V trimming: 1 base; J trimming: 7 bases; junction bases outside the gene matches: 8. The CDR3 spells CASSEGPSGGGYTQYF. The CDR3 coding sequence is TGTGCCAGCAGTGAAGGTCCTAGCGGGGGAGGATATACGCAGTATTTT.

CDR3: CAWSHLGQRAGELFF. CDR3 nucleotides: TGTGCCTGGAGCCATCTGGGACAGAGGGCCGGGGAGCTGTTTTTT. The chain carries TRBV30 and TRBJ2-2; 7 bases are a match to TRBD1. V shed 3 bases and J 6 bases; nucleotides not matched to a gene: 10. Germline V lookup: CDR1 GTSNPN, CDR2 SVGIG (reference sequence). There are 15 residues in the CDR3. Full variable domain (outside the CDR3, taken from reference TRBV30 and TRBJ2-2): SQTIHQWPATLVQPVGSPLSLECTVEGTSNPNLYWYRQAAGRGLQLLFYSVGIGQISSEVPQNLSASRPQDRQFILSSKKLLLSDSGFYLCAWSHLGQRAGELFFGEGSRLTVL.

The chain is built from TRBV30 and TRBJ1-2; TRBD1 agrees at 10 bases. The V gene's germline CDR1 is GTSNPN and CDR2 SVGIG (reference sequence). The V gene end was trimmed by 3 bases and the J gene end by 5 bases; junction bases not matched to a gene: 9. The CDR3 contains 15 residues. CDR3 DNA: TGTGCCTGGAGCCAAACCGGGACAGGGGATTATGGCTACACCTTC. Encoded protein: CAWSQTGTGDYGYTF. The whole variable domain, filled in from reference TRBV30 and TRBJ1-2, reads SQTIHQWPATLVQPVGSPLSLECTVEGTSNPNLYWYRQAAGRGLQLLFYSVGIGQISSEVPQNLSASRPQDRQFILSSKKLLLSDSGFYLCAWSQTGTGDYGYTFGSGTRLTVV.

The chain recombines TRBV6-5 with TRBJ2-3; 13 bases fit TRBD2. The V segment lost 2 bases and the J segment 5 bases; nucleotides outside the gene matches: 4. Germline CDR1 is MNHEY and CDR2 is SVGAGI. This CDR3 is built from 16 residues. CDR3 nucleotide sequence: TGTGCCAGCAGTTACGCGACTAGCGGGGGGCAAGATACGCAGTATTTT. Residues: CASSYATSGGQDTQYF.

The rearrangement links TRBV7-9 to TRBJ2-6; D possibly corresponds to TRBD1 (5 bases). V was pared by 5 bases and J by 4 bases, with 24 bases between. Germline V gene data show CDR1 as SEHNR and CDR2 as FQNEAQ (reference sequence). This CDR3 comprises 19 residues. CDR3: CASSHPRGSPNGGANVLTF. CDR3 in DNA: TGTGCCAGCAGCCACCCTAGGGGCAGTCCAAATGGGGGGGCCAACGTCCTGACTTTC. Full variable domain (missing parts from reference TRBV7-9 and TRBJ2-6): DTGVSQNPRHKITKRGQNVTFRCDPISEHNRLYWYRQTLGQGPEFLTYFQNEAQLEKSRLLSDRFSAERPKGSFSTLEIQRTEQGDSAMYLCASSHPRGSPNGGANVLTFGAGSRLTVL.

This sequence joins TRBV19 and TRBJ2-7, with TRBD2 matching 8 bases. The CDR3 totals 14 residues. Germline CDR1 LNHDA, CDR2 SQIVND (reference sequence). V lost 5 bases and J lost 1; bases outside the gene matches: 4. Here the CDR3 reads CASSPRGGSYEQYF. In DNA, the CDR3 is TGTGCCAGTAGTCCTCGGGGGGGGTCCTACGAGCAGTACTTC.

The chain couples TRBV6-6 to TRBJ2-3; 11 nucleotides line up with TRBD1. The CDR3 is 14 residues long. Trimming at V came to 8 bases and at J to 5 bases, leaving 6 bases not matched to a gene. Germline-derived CDR1 and CDR2 are MNHNY and SVGAGI (reference sequence). The DNA of the CDR3 is TGTGCCAGCCTACCGGGACAGGGGGGAGATACGCAGTATTTT. This translates into CASLPGQGGDTQYF.

This clone has just a few counts. The rearrangement joins TRBV5-6 to TRBJ1-2; 9 bases are a match to TRBD1. This CDR3 region has 15 residues. CDR1 is SGHDT, CDR2 YYEEEE, per germline. After removal of 2 bases from V and 0 bases from J, the junction contained 2 bases not matched to a gene. CDR3 sequence: CASSLQGATNYGYTF. In nucleotides, the CDR3 is TGTGCCAGCAGCTTACAGGGGGCCACTAACTATGGCTACACCTTC.

The chain has TRBV27 and TRBJ2-7, with 9 nucleotides matching TRBD1. The CDR3 contains 15 residues. Germline V CDR1 and CDR2: MNHEY, SMNVEV (reference sequence). V lost 2 bases, J lost 2 bases, and 4 bases stayed unmatched. In nucleotides, the CDR3 is TGTGCCAGCAGTTTAAACGGGGACAGGGCCTACGAGCAGTACTTC. Residues: CASSLNGDRAYEQYF.

In its sample, this clone was seen a few times. This rearrangement joins TRBV5-4 to TRBJ1-2; maybe TRBD1 (6 bases). Germline values: CDR1 SGHNT, CDR2 YYREEE (reference sequence). The CDR3 is 12 amino acids. Trimming removed 4 bases at V and 7 bases at J, with 11 bases between. CDR3 sequence: CASSPTGSGYTF. CDR3 nucleotides: TGTGCCAGCAGCCCTACAGGGAGTGGCTACACCTTC.

This clone has more than one count but fewer than ten. The V call is TRBV2, the J call TRBJ1-1; TRBD1 matches at 9 bases. The V segment lost 7 bases and the J segment 6 bases; nucleotides outside the gene matches: 9. CDR1 and CDR2 from the germline V gene are SNHLY and FYNNEI. CDR3 length: 14 amino acids. CDR3 sequence reads: CASILGQGWSEAFF. The CDR3 DNA reads TGTGCCAGCATTTTAGGACAGGGGTGGTCTGAAGCTTTCTTT.

The chain carries TRBV27 and TRBJ2-5; TRBD2 matches 11 bases. This CDR3 has 18 residues. Germline values: CDR1 MNHEY, CDR2 SMNVEV (reference sequence). V lost 1 base to trimming and J lost 2 bases; unmatched junction nucleotides: 9. The CDR3 reads CASSLLPLAGAGQETQYF. The CDR3 nucleotides are TGTGCCAGCAGTTTATTACCACTAGCGGGGGCGGGGCAAGAGACCCAGTACTTC.

The gene calls are TRBV4-3 and TRBJ2-5; tentatively, D is TRBD2 (5 bases). Germline V CDR1 and CDR2: LGHNA, YSLEER. Trimming took off 4 bases at V and 2 bases at J, with 20 bases between the two ends. This CDR3 region has 17 residues. In DNA, the CDR3 is TGCGCCAGCAGCCGGGGAAGAGGACGGGGTTCACAAGAGACCCAGTACTTC. The encoded protein is CASSRGRGRGSQETQYF.

This clone turned up a few times. The chain couples TRBV6-5 to TRBJ2-7; D remains ambiguous. This CDR3 has 13 amino acids. Germline CDR1 and CDR2: MNHEY and SVGAGI. V dropped 0 bases and J dropped 7 bases, with 10 bases sitting between them. The CDR3 region has the DNA TGTGCCAGCAGTTACTCGGCCTCCGGAGAGCAGTACGTC. Amino acids: CASSYSASGEQYV.

This clone was observed a few times. The chain is built from TRBV5-1 and TRBJ2-3; maybe TRBD2 (6 bases). This CDR3 spans 15 amino acids. CDR1 is SGHRS, CDR2 YFSETQ, per germline. Trimming removed 4 bases from V and 0 bases from J, with 12 bases in between. The CDR3 protein is CASSPGGPSTDTQYF. As DNA, the CDR3 is TGCGCCAGCAGCCCAGGAGGGCCCAGCACAGATACGCAGTATTTT.